This TCR beta chain is drawn from a study of CD8 T cells in Susac syndrome. Reverse transcription of about 0.5 to 1 ug RNA used random hexamers. In TCRdb, the immunoSEQ multiplex PCR reads were re-called with MiXCR into one record per CDR3 protein. The sample comprises fewer than 250,000 distinct CDR3 sequences, about 90% of which are singletons, and less than 0.15% rests with the top ten. Broader study findings: It was acknowledged in the study that its TCR sequencing and HLA analysis involved a relatively small number of individuals.

The sequenced target, TCR beta, came from blood CD8+ and CD4+ T cells. In contrast to the negatively isolated CD8+ and CD4+ T cells, TEMRA cells were FACS-enriched. The CDR3 consists of 13 residues. Germline CDR1 and CDR2: SGHDT and YYEEEE. With V trimmed by 3 bases and J by 4 bases, 1 base remained unmatched. Comments on this clonotype: Its antigen is not known.

The sequence was collected from a human donor with multiple sclerosis. The V call is TRBV5-6, the J call TRBJ2-5; 9 bases fit TRBD1. The sample was CD8+ T cells from PBMCs. The CDR3 sequence: CASSSGQGETQYF. The CDR3 DNA reads TGTGCCAGCAGCTCGGGACAGGGAGAGACCCAGTACTTC.